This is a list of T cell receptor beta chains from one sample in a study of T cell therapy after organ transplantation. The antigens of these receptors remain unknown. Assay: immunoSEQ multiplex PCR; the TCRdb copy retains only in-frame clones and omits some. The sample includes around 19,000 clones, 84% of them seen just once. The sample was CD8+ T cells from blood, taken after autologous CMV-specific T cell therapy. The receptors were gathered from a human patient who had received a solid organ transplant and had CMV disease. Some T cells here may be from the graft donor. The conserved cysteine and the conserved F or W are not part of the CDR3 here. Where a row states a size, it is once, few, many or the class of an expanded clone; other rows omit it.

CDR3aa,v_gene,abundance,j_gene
AWSSLDNQPQH,TRBV30,NA,TRBJ1-5
ASLGRAHADTQY,TRBV7-9,NA,TRBJ2-3
ASSSGTGYEQY,TRBV7-9,NA,TRBJ2-7
ASSLLGENTEAF,TRBV28,NA,TRBJ1-1
ASGYGYT,TRBV7-9,few,TRBJ1-2
ASSPQGPGQPQH,TRBV27,NA,TRBJ1-5
ASSTTGADQPQH,TRBV7-9,NA,TRBJ1-5
ASSSSGSYEQY,TRBV28,NA,TRBJ2-7
AWSAVYEQY,TRBV30,NA,TRBJ2-7
ASRPSGPQEY,TRBV6-5,NA,TRBJ2-7
AIWTDTEAF,TRBV10-3,NA,TRBJ1-1
ASSTGTAMFEQY,TRBV27,NA,TRBJ2-7
ASSQSTSGRAHTGELF,TRBV4-2,NA,TRBJ2-2
ASSFGTGILFGYT,TRBV28,NA,TRBJ1-2
ASSSGQGPYEQY,TRBV19,once,TRBJ2-7
ASSIGEGGGYT,TRBV19,NA,TRBJ1-2